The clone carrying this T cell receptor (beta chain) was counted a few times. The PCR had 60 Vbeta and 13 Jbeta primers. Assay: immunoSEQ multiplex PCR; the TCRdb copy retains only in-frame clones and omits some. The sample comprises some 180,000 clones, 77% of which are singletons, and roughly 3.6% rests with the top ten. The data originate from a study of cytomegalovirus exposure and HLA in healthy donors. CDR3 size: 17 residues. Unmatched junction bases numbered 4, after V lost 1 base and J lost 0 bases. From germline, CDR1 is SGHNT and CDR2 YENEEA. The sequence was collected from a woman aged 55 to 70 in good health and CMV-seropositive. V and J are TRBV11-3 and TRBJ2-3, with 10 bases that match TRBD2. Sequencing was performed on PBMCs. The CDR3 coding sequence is TGTGCCAGCAGCTTAGGCCTAGCGGGAGCAAGCACAGATACGCAGTATTTT. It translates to CASSLGLAGASTDTQYF.